Each of the 13 T cell receptor beta chains below was sequenced from the same sample in a study of molecular identifiers for immune sequencing clone quantification. TCRdb itself ran the PCR reads through MiXCR, one entry per CDR3 protein. The sample includes over 600,000 distinct CDR3 sequences, 15% to 20% of them seen just once. Sequencing was carried out using naive CD8+ T cells from blood, with Jurkat cell RNA spiked in. Subset denoted: FACS-sorted CD8+CD4-CCR7+CD45RA+ naive T cells. These receptor sequences come from a human donor in good health. Some libraries in this study had Jurkat cell RNA spiked in.

This clonotype was recorded at least ten times. This chain uses TRBV7-8 with TRBJ2-7, with 7 bases that match TRBD1. The CDR3 has 17 amino acids. The germline V gene has CDR1 SGHVS and CDR2 FQNEAQ. V gave up 5 bases and J gave up 2 bases; unmatched junction bases: 15. The CDR3 bases are TGTGCCAGCAGCACCCCCCCGGACAGGTACCTAACCTACGAGCAGTACTTC. Its translation: CASSTPPDRYLTYEQYF.

This clonotype was seen many times. This chain joins TRBV20-1 and TRBJ2-3; D possibly corresponds to TRBD1 (6 bases). The V gene's germline CDR1 is DFQATT and CDR2 SNEGSKA (reference sequence). V lost 0 bases and J 2 bases, leaving 18 bases between the germline ends. This CDR3 has 17 amino acids. CDR3 in amino acids: CSARDSRTARLTDTQYF. CDR3 DNA: TGCAGTGCTAGAGATTCCAGGACAGCCAGACTCACAGATACGCAGTATTTT.

This clonotype was observed a handful of times. The chain recombines TRBV2 with TRBJ1-5, with D unclear. CDR1 is SNHLY and CDR2 is FYNNEI in the germline V gene. V dropped 2 bases and J dropped 0 bases, with 20 bases sitting between them. The CDR3 has 19 residues. In DNA form, the CDR3 reads TGTGCCAGCAGTGAATCGTACACCGGTAGTCTAGATAGCAATCAGCCCCAGCATTTT. Amino acid sequence: CASSESYTGSLDSNQPQHF.

This clonotype occurred many times. The chain has TRBV5-1 and TRBJ1-5; TRBD1 is a possible D gene (6 bases). CDR1 SGHRS and CDR2 YFSETQ come from the germline V gene. CDR3 length equals 13 residues. Trimming shortened V by 6 bases and J by 3 bases, and 10 bases separated the two germline ends. Here the CDR3 reads CASMNRDNQPQHF. CDR3 DNA sequence: TGCGCCAGCATGAACAGGGACAATCAGCCCCAGCATTTT.

The chain joins TRBV18 to TRBJ2-7; D is perhaps TRBD2 (6 bases). Germline V gene sequence: CDR1 KGHSH, CDR2 LQKENI. The CDR3 length is 14 residues. Trimming took off 4 bases at V and 2 bases at J, with 12 bases between the two ends. The DNA of the CDR3 is TGTGCCAGCTCACGTCCGGGAGACACCTACGAGCAGTACTTC. This translates into CASSRPGDTYEQYF.

Concerning this clonotype itself: A read error is possible here, since a much larger clone lies one base away. This chain links TRBV11-3 with TRBJ2-7; 9 bases map to TRBD1. Germline trimming cut 6 bases from V and 5 bases from J; bases unmatched to any gene: 8. Germline loops: CDR1 SGHNT, CDR2 YENEEA. The CDR3 consists of 14 residues. The CDR3 coding sequence is TGTGCCAGCAGTCCCGGGGACAGGGACCACGAGCAGTACTTC. Protein: CASSPGDRDHEQYF.

This clonotype was picked up many times. The chain is built from TRBV10-2 and TRBJ2-7, with D possibly TRBD2 on 6 matching bases. V lost 0 bases to trimming and J lost 6 bases, with 15 bases between them. The V gene's germline CDR1 is WSHSY and CDR2 SAAADI. The CDR3 extends over 15 amino acids. The CDR3 DNA sequence: TGCGCCAGCAGTGAGTCGGGGGGAGGTCTAAGCGAGCAGTACTTC. Translating it yields CASSESGGGLSEQYF.

The V gene is TRBV18, the J gene TRBJ2-1; no firm D call. The CDR3 totals 13 residues. Trimming took off 3 bases at V and 10 bases at J, with 13 bases between the two ends. CDR1 is KGHSH, CDR2 LQKENI, per germline. The CDR3 reads CASSPEGLKEQFF. DNA for the CDR3: TGTGCCAGCTCACCTGAAGGGTTGAAAGAGCAGTTCTTC.

This clonotype was found a few times. The rearrangement uses TRBV7-9 and TRBJ2-2, with a weak D call TRBD1 (6 bases). Germline loops: CDR1 SEHNR, CDR2 FQNEAQ (reference sequence). The CDR3 has 17 residues. V lost 2 bases to trimming and J lost 4 bases, with 17 bases between them. This chain's CDR3 is CASSLFEGGVSTGELFF. The CDR3 DNA is TGTGCCAGCAGCTTATTTGAAGGGGGAGTTAGCACCGGGGAGCTGTTTTTT. The full variable domain, its missing parts supplied by reference TRBV7-9 and TRBJ2-2, is DTGVSQNPRHKITKRGQNVTFRCDPISEHNRLYWYRQTLGQGPEFLTYFQNEAQLEKSRLLSDRFSAERPKGSFSTLEIQRTEQGDSAMYLCASSLFEGGVSTGELFFGEGSRLTVL.

A remark on this clonotype: At one end, the junction sequence differs from germline, possibly due to a read error. The chain combines TRBV6-2 or TRBV6-3 with TRBJ2-5; D remains ambiguous. The CDR3 sequence is 14 residues long. Germline CDR1 is MNHEY and CDR2 is SVGEGT. The CDR3 region has the DNA TGTGTCAGCAGACACCCCTTTAACCAAGAGACCCAGTACTTC. Translated: CVSRHPFNQETQYF.

The chain links TRBV9 to TRBJ2-1, with no clear D. V was pared by 7 bases and J by 7 bases, with 18 bases between. This CDR3 region has 14 residues. Germline loops: CDR1 SGDLS, CDR2 YYNGEE. CDR3 protein: CASGRSLLRNEQFF. The CDR3 DNA is TGTGCCAGCGGTCGGAGTCTACTCCGGAATGAGCAGTTCTTC.

This chain joins TRBV11-2 and TRBJ2-3; D gene unclear. V lost 1 base and J lost 3, with 8 bases in between. CDR3 length: 14 residues. CDR1 is SGHAT and CDR2 is FQNNGV in the germline V gene. CDR3 sequence: CASSLVAGTDTQYF. The CDR3 region has the DNA TGTGCCAGCAGCTTAGTAGCCGGGACAGATACGCAGTATTTT.

For this clonotype: Since a much larger clone is just one base distant, this may be a read error. The gene calls are TRBV5-1 and TRBJ2-3; D may be TRBD1 or TRBD2 (5 bases each). Germline CDR1 and CDR2: SGHRS and YFSETQ. The length of the CDR3 is 15 residues. CDR3 bases: TGCGCCAGCAGCTTCCTTAACGGGGCCACAGATACGCGGTATTTT. Its translation: CASSFLNGATDTRYF.